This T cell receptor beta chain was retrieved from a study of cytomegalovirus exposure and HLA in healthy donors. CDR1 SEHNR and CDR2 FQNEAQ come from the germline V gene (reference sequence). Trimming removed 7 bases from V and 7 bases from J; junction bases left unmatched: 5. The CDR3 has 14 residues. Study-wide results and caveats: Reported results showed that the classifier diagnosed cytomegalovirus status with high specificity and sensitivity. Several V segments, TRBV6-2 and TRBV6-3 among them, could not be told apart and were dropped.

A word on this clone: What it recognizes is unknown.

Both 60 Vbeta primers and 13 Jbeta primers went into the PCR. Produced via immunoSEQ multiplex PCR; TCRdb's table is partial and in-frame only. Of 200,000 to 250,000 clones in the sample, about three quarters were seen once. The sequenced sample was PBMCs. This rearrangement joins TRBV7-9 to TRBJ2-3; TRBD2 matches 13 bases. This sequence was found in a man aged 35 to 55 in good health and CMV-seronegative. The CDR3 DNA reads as TGTGCCAGCACACTAGCGGGAGGGTTCAATACGCAGTATTTT. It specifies CASTLAGGFNTQYF.